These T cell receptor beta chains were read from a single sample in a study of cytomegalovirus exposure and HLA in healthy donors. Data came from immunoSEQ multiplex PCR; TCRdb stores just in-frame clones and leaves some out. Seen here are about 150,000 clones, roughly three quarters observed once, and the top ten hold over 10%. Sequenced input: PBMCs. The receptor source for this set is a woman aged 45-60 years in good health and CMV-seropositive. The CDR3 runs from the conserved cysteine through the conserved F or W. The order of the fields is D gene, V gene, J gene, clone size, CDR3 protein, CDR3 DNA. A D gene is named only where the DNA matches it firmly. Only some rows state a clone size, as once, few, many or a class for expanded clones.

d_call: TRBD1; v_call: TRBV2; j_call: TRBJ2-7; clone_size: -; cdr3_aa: CASSAGQGGSYEQYF; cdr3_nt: TGTGCCAGCAGTGCGGGACAGGGCGGCTCCTACGAGCAGTACTTC
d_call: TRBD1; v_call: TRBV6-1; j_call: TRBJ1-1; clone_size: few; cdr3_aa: CASSDWDRGPDEAFF; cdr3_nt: TGTGCCAGCAGTGACTGGGACAGGGGGCCCGATGAAGCTTTCTTT
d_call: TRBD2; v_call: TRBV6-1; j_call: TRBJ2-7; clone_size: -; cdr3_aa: CASSEGDSGGTEQYF; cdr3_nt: TGTGCCAGCAGTGAAGGCGATAGCGGGGGTACCGAGCAGTACTTC
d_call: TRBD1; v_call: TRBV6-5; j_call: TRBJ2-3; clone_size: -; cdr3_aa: CASRDGTGPPDTQYF; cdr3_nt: TGTGCCAGCAGGGACGGGACAGGACCCCCAGATACGCAGTATTTT
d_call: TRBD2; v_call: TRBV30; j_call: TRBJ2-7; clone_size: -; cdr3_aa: CAWVRRGLAGYEQYF; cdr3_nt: TGTGCCTGGGTTAGAAGGGGACTAGCGGGTTACGAGCAGTACTTC
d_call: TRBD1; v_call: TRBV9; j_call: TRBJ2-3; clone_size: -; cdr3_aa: CASSRGTATSTDTQYF; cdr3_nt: TGTGCCAGCAGTCGAGGGACAGCAACTAGCACAGATACGCAGTATTTT
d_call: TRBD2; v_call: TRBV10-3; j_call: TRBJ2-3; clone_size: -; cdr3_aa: CAIRKGLAGFEDTQYF; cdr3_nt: TGTGCCATCCGTAAAGGACTAGCGGGGTTTGAAGATACGCAGTATTTT
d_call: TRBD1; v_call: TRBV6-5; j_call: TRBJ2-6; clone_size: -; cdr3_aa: CASSRGHAGANVLTF; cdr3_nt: TGTGCCAGCAGCAGGGGGCACGCTGGGGCCAACGTCCTGACTTTC
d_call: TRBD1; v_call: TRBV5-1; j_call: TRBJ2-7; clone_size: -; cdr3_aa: CASSWDRSSYEQYF; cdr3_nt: TGCGCCAGCAGCTGGGACAGGAGCTCCTACGAGCAGTACTTC
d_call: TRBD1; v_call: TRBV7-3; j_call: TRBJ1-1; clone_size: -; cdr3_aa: CASSLNPPGTGTEAFF; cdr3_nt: TGTGCCAGCAGCTTAAACCCCCCCGGGACAGGGACCGAAGCTTTCTTT
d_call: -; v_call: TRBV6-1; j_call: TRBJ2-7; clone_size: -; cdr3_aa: CASSAQGTYEQYF; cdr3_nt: TGTGCCAGCAGTGCCCAGGGGACCTACGAGCAGTACTTC
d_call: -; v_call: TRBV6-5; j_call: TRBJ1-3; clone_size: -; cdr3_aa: CASSYRGPNSGNTIYF; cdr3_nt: TGTGCCAGCAGTTACCGGGGTCCTAACTCTGGAAACACCATATATTTT
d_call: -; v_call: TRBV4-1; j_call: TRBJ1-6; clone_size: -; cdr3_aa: CASSQEGPQPPLHF; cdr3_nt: TGCGCCAGCAGCCAAGAGGGGCCTCAACCACCCCTCCACTTT
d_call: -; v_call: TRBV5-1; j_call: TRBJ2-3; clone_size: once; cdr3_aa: CASSLGGTAITDTQYF; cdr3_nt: TGCGCCAGCAGCTTGGGCGGGACGGCGATCACAGATACGCAGTATTTT
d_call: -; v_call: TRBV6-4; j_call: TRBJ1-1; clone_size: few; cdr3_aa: CASSPSPGNTEAFF; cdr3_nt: TGTGCCAGCAGCCCGTCTCCAGGGAACACTGAAGCTTTCTTT
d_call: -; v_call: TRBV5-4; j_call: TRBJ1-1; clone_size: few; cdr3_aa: CASSSGEGIPNTEAFF; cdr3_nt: TGTGCCAGCAGCTCGGGGGAGGGGATCCCGAACACTGAAGCTTTCTTT
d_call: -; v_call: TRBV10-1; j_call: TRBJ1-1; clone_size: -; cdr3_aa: CASSPDRTARAFF; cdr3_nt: TGCGCCAGCAGCCCAGACAGGACTGCACGAGCTTTCTTT